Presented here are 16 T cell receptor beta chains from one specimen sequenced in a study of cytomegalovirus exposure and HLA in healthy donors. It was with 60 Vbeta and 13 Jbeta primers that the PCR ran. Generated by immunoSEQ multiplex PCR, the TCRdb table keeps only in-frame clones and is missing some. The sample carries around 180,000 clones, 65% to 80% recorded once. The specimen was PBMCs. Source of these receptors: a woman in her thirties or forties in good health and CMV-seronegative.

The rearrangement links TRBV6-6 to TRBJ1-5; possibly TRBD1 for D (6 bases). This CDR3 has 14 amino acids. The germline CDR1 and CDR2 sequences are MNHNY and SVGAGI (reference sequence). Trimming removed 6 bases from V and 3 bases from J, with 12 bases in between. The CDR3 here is CASRDSTSNQPQHF. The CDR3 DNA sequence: TGTGCCAGCAGGGACAGCACATCCAATCAGCCCCAGCATTTT.

The CDR3 protein is CASSLSGSGTRYNTGELFF. The CDR3 DNA follows: TGTGCCAGCAGTTTATCAGGTAGCGGCACCCGATACAACACCGGGGAGCTGTTTTTT. The V and J genes are TRBV28 and TRBJ2-2; D may be TRBD2 (6 bases). Germline CDR1 is MDHEN and CDR2 is SYDVKM. V was clipped by 1 base and J by 2 bases, with 20 bases between them. This CDR3 has 19 residues. Full variable domain (missing parts from reference TRBV28 and TRBJ2-2): DVKVTQSSRYLVKRTGEKVFLECVQDMDHENMFWYRQDPGLGLRLIYFSYDVKMKEKGDIPEGYSVSREKKERFSLILESASTNQTSMYLCASSLSGSGTRYNTGELFFGEGSRLTVL.

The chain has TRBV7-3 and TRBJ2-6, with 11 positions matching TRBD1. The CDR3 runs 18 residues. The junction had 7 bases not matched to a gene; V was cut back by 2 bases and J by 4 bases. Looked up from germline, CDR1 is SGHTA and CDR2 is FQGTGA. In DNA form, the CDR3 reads TGTGCCAGCAGCTTATCCGGACAGGGGGCTTCAGGGGCCAACGTCCTGACTTTC. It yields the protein CASSLSGQGASGANVLTF.

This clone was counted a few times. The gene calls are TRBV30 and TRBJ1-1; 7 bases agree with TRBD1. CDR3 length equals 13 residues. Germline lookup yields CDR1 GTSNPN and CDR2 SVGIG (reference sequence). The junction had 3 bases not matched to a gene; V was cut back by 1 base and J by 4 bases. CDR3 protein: CAWSASGGTEAFF. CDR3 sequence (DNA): TGTGCCTGGAGTGCCTCAGGGGGCACTGAAGCTTTCTTT.

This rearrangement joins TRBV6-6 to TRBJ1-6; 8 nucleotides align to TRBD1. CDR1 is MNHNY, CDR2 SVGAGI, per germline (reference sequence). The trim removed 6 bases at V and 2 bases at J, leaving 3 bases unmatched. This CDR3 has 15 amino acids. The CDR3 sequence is CASRKQGAYNSPLHF. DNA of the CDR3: TGTGCCAGCAGAAAACAGGGGGCCTATAATTCACCCCTCCACTTT.

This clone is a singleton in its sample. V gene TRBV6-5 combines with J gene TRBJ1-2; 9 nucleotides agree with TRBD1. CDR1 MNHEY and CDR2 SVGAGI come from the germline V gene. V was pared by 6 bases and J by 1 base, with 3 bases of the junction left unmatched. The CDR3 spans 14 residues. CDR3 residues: CASRQGARNYGYTF. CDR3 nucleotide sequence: TGTGCCAGCAGACAGGGGGCGCGTAACTATGGCTACACCTTC.

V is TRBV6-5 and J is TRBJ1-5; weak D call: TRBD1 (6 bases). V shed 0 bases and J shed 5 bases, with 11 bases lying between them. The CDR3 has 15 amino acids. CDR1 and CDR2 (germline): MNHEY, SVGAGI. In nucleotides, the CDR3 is TGTGCCAGCAGTTACTCTGGACAGCGTGATCAGCCCCAGCATTTT. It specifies CASSYSGQRDQPQHF.

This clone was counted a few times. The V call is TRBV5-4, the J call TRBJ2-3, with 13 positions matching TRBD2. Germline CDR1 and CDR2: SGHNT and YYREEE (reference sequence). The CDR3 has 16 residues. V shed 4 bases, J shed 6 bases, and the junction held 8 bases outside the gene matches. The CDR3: CASSLGTSGTGDTQYF. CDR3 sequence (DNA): TGTGCCAGCAGCCTGGGGACTAGCGGGACAGGGGATACGCAGTATTTT.

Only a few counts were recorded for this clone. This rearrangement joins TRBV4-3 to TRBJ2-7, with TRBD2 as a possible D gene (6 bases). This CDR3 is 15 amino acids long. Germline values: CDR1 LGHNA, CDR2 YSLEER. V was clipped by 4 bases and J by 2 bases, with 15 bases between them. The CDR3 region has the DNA TGCGCCAGCAGCCTCCTGCGGCGGGGTCCCTACGAGCAGTACTTC. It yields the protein CASSLLRRGPYEQYF.

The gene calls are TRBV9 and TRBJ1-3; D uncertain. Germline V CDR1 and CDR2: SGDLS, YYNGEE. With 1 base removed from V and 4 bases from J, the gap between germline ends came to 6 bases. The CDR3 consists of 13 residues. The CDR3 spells CASSVSTGNTIYF. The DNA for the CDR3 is TGTGCCAGCAGCGTATCCACAGGAAACACCATATATTTT.

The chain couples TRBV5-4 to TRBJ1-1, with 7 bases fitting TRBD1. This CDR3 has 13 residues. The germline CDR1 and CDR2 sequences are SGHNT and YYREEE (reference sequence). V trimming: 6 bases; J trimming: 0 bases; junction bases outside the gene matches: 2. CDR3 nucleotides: TGTGCCAGCACTACAGGGGTGAACACTGAAGCTTTCTTT. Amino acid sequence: CASTTGVNTEAFF. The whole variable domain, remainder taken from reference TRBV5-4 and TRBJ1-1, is ETGVTQSPTHLIKTRGQQVTLRCSSQSGHNTVSWYQQALGQGPQFIFQYYREEENGRGNFPPRFSGLQFPNYSSELNVNALELDDSALYLCASTTGVNTEAFFGQGTRLTVV.

CDR3 nucleotides: TGCGCCAGCAGCCATCCGACTAGCGGGAGGGCCTCCGAGACCCAGTACTTC. As protein: CASSHPTSGRASETQYF. The V and J genes are TRBV4-1 and TRBJ2-5; 14 positions agree with TRBD2. V trimming: 3 bases; J trimming: 5 bases; junction bases outside the gene matches: 8. The germline V gene encodes CDR1 MGHRA and CDR2 YSYEKL. The CDR3 sequence is 17 residues long.

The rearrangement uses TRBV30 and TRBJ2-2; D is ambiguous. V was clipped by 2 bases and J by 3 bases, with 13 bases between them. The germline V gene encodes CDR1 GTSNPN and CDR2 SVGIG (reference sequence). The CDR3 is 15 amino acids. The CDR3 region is CAWSRRIRDTGELFF. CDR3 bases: TGTGCCTGGAGTAGGAGAATCCGCGACACCGGGGAGCTGTTTTTT.

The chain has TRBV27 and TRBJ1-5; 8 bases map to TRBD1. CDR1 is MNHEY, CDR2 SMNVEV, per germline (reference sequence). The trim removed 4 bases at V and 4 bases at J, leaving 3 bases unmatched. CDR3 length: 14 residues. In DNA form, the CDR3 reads TGTGCCAGCAGTTGGCAGGGGGCGAATCAGCCCCAGCATTTT. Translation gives CASSWQGANQPQHF.

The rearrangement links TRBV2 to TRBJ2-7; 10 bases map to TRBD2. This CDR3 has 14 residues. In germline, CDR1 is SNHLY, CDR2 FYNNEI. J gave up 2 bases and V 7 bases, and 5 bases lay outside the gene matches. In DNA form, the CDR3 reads TGTGCCAGCAAACTCCTAGCGGGGGCCTACGAGCAGTACTTC. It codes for CASKLLAGAYEQYF.

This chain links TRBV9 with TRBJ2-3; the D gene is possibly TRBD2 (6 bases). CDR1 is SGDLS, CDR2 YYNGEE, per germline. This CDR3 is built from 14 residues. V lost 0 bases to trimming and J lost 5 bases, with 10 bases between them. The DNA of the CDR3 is TGTGCCAGCAGCGTAGCGGGAGCAATAGATACGCAGTATTTT. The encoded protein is CASSVAGAIDTQYF.